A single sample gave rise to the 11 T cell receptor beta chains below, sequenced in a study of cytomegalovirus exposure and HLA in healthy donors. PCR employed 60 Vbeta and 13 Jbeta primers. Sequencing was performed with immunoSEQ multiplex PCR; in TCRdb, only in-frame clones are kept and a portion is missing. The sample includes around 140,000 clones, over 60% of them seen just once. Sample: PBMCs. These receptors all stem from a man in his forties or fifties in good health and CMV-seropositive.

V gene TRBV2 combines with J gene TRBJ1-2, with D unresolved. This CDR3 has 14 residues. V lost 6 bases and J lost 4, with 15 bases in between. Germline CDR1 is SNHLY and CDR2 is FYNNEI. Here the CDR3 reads CASRFRSESYGYTF. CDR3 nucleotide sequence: TGTGCCAGCAGGTTTCGCAGCGAATCCTATGGCTACACCTTC.

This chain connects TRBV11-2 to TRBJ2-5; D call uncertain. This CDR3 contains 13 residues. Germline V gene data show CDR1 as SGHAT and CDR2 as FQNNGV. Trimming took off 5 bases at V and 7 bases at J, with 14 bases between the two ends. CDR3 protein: CASSPPSIRTQYF. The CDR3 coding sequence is TGTGCCAGCAGCCCCCCCTCTATTAGGACCCAGTACTTC. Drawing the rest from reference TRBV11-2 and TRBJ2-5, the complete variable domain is EAGVAQSPRYKIIEKRQSVAFWCNPISGHATLYWYQQILGQGPKLLIQFQNNGVVDDSQLPKDRFSAERLKGVDSTLKIQPAKLEDSAVYLCASSPPSIRTQYFGPGTRLLVL.

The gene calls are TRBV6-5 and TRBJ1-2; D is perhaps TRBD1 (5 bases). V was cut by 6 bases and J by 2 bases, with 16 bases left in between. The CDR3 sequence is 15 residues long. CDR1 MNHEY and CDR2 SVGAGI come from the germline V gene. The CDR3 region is CASRAHGASNYGYTF. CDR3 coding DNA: TGTGCCAGCAGGGCCCATGGGGCCTCCAACTATGGCTACACCTTC.

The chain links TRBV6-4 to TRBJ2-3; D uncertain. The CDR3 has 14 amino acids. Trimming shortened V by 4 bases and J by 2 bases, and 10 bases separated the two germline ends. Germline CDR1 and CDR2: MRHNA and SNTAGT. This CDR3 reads CASSVGYNTDTQYF. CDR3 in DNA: TGTGCCAGCAGTGTGGGCTACAACACAGATACGCAGTATTTT.

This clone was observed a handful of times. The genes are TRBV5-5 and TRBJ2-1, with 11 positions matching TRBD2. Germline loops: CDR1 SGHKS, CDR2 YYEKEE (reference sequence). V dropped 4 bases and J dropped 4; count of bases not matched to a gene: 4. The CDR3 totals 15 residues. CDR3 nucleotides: TGTGCCAGCAGCGCGGGGACTAGCGGTTACAATGAGCAGTTCTTC. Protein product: CASSAGTSGYNEQFF.

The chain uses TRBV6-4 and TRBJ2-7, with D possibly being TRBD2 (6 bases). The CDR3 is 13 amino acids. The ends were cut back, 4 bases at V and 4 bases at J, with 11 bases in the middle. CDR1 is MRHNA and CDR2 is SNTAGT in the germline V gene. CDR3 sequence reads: CASSVPGAYEQYF. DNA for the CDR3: TGTGCCAGCAGTGTACCGGGAGCTTACGAGCAGTACTTC.

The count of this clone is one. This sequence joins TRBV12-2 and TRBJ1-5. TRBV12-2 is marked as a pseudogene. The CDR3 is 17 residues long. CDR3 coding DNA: TGTGCAATCTTCCCGAAGCGGGGAATTGATGGCAATCAGCCCCAGCATTTT. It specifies CAIFPKRGIDGNQPQHF.

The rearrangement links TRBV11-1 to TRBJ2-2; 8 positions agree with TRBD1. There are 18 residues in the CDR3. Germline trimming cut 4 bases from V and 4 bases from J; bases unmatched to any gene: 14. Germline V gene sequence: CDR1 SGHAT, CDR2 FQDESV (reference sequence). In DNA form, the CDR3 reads TGTGCCAGCAGCTCGTACGGACAGGGCCTCTCGGGCACCGGGGAGCTGTTTTTT. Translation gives CASSSYGQGLSGTGELFF.

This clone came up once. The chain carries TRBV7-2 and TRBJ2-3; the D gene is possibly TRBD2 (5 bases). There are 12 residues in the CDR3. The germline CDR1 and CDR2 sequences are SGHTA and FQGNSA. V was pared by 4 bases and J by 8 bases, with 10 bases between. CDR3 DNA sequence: TGTGCCAGCAGCTCGGACTTTAGTACGCAGTATTTT. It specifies CASSSDFSTQYF. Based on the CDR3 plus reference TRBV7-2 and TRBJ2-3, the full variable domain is GAGVSQSPSNKVTEKGKDVELRCDPISGHTALYWYRQSLGQGLEFLIYFQGNSAPDKSGLPSDRFSAERTGGSVSTLTIQRTQQEDSAVYLCASSSDFSTQYFGPGTRLTVL.

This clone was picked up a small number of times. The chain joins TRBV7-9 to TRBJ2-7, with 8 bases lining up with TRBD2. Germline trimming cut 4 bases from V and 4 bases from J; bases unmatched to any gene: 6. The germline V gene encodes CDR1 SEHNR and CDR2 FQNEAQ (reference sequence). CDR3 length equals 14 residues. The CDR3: CASSYGSGGYEQYF. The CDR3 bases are TGTGCCAGCAGCTACGGGAGCGGGGGATACGAGCAGTACTTC. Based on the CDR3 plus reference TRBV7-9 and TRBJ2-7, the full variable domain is DTGVSQNPRHKITKRGQNVTFRCDPISEHNRLYWYRQTLGQGPEFLTYFQNEAQLEKSRLLSDRFSAERPKGSFSTLEIQRTEQGDSAMYLCASSYGSGGYEQYFGPGTRLTVT.

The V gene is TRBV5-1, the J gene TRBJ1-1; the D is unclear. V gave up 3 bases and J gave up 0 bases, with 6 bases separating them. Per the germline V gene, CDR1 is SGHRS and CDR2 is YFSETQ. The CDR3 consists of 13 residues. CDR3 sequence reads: CASSWTLNTEAFF. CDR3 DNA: TGCGCCAGCAGCTGGACTTTGAACACTGAAGCTTTCTTT.